The entry that follows covers one T cell receptor (beta chain) sequence. Measured with immunoSEQ multiplex PCR; TCRdb has only the in-frame clones, and not every one. The table lists some 240,000 clones, about 93% of them singletons. Seattle's enrolled individuals joined amid active infection and were then monitored longitudinally. V lost 4 bases and J 1 base, leaving 7 bases between the germline ends. The germline V gene has CDR1 SQVTM and CDR2 ANQGSEA. CDR3 length: 12 residues. The data were taken from a study of blood T cell repertoires in COVID-19. Study summary: Sample material is recorded as cDNA or gDNA derived from T cells, B-cell-depleted T cells, or PBMCs.

Sequenced: peripheral blood. This sequence was found in a man between 60 and 70 years old with COVID-19, enrolled during active disease. The V and J genes are TRBV29-1 and TRBJ1-1, with D perhaps TRBD1 (5 bases). CDR3 residues: CSVGTGNTEAFF. CDR3 sequence (DNA): TGCAGCGTTGGAACAGGGAACACTGAAGCTTTCTTT. The complete variable domain, with remaining parts taken from reference TRBV29-1 and TRBJ1-1, reads SAVISQKPSRDICQRGTSLTIQCQVDSQVTMMFWYRQQPGQSLTLIATANQGSEATYESGFVIDKFPISRPNLTFSTLTVSNMSPEDSSIYLCSVGTGNTEAFFGQGTRLTVV.